The 4 T cell receptor beta chains listed next were all sequenced from one sample in a study of blood T cells in healthy people across ages. Primers used in a second PCR of roughly 7 to 12 cycles were a sample-barcoded 5' primer and a J-beta primer mix. In TCRdb, the 5' RACE reads were re-called with MiXCR into one record per CDR3 protein. Among roughly 700,000 distinct CDR3 sequences listed, around half were seen once. The material sequenced was blood. Receptor source: a woman aged 55-69 years in good health.

The chain uses TRBV29-1 and TRBJ1-1; D gene unclear. The CDR3 totals 13 residues. Trimming stripped 0 bases from V and 7 bases from J, with 12 bases between. Looked up from germline, CDR1 is SQVTM and CDR2 is ANQGSEA. The CDR3: CSVEDLRESEAFF. In DNA form, the CDR3 reads TGCAGCGTTGAAGATCTTCGTGAGAGTGAAGCTTTCTTT.

V gene TRBV20-1 combines with J gene TRBJ2-1, with 10 bases aligning to TRBD2. Germline-derived CDR1 and CDR2 are DFQATT and SNEGSKA (reference sequence). CDR3 length equals 15 residues. J was trimmed by 6 bases and V by 3 bases; bases with no gene match: 8. CDR3: CSASQSGRVTNEQFF. DNA for the CDR3: TGCAGTGCTAGCCAGAGCGGGAGGGTGACCAATGAGCAGTTCTTC.

The V and J genes are TRBV29-1 and TRBJ2-2; 8 bases fit TRBD2. The ends lost 6 bases at V and 0 bases at J; junction bases unmatched: 12. Germline V CDR1 and CDR2: SQVTM, ANQGSEA. The length of the CDR3 is 17 residues. CDR3 loop: CSVLLGTRRSNTGELFF. For the CDR3, the DNA is TGCAGCGTGTTACTTGGGACTAGACGATCGAACACCGGGGAGCTGTTTTTT.

The J gene is TRBJ1-1, the V gene TRBV7-2; 7 nucleotides align to TRBD1. V trimming: 3 bases; J trimming: 4 bases; junction bases outside the gene matches: 5. The germline V gene encodes CDR1 SGHTA and CDR2 FQGNSA. The CDR3 has 14 residues. The CDR3 reads CASSLGQPLTEAFF. The CDR3 nucleotides read TGTGCCAGCAGCTTGGGACAGCCACTCACTGAAGCTTTCTTT. Full variable domain (remainder filled in from reference TRBV7-2 and TRBJ1-1): GAGVSQSPSNKVTEKGKDVELRCDPISGHTALYWYRQSLGQGLEFLIYFQGNSAPDKSGLPSDRFSAERTGGSVSTLTIQRTQQEDSAVYLCASSLGQPLTEAFFGQGTRLTVV.